This T cell receptor (beta chain) was sequenced in a study of T cells expressing NK-cell markers. Study-level results: Unclear, still, was the HCMV specificity of the expanded NKG2C+ T cell clones.

This CDR3 spans 14 amino acids. CDR1 is SQVTM, CDR2 ANQGSEA, per germline. TCRdb processed the 5' RACE reads again and assigns one entry to each CDR3 protein, with no DNA. The table for this sample gives hundreds of thousands of distinct CDR3 sequences. Concerning this clonotype: The antigen remains undetermined.

This receptor was identified in a man between 18 and 35 years old in good health. Sequenced: blood T cells: a sorted CD56 or NKG2C T cell subset, CD4+ or CD8+ T cells, or bulk PBMC T cells (not recorded which). The genes are TRBV29-1 and TRBJ2-5; TCRdb reports TRBD1, a call that lacks DNA to check it against. The CDR3: CSVEGDRVEETQYF.